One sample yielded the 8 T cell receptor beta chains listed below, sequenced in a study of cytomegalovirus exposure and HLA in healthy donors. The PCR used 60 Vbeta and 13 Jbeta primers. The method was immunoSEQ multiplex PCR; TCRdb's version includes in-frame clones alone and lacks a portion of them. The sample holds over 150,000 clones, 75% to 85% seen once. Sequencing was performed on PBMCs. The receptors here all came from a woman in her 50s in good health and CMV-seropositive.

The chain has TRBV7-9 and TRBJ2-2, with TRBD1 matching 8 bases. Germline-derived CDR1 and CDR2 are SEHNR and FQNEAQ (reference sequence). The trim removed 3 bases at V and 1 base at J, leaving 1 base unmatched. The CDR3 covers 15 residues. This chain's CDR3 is CASSFGTGNTGELFF. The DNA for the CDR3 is TGTGCCAGCAGCTTTGGGACAGGGAACACCGGGGAGCTGTTTTTT.

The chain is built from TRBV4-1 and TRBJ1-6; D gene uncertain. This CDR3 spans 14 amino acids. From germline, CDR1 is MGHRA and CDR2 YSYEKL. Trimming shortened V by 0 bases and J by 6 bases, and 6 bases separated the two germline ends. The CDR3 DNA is TGCGCCAGCAGCCAAGAACGGGGTAATTCACCCCTCCACTTT. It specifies CASSQERGNSPLHF.

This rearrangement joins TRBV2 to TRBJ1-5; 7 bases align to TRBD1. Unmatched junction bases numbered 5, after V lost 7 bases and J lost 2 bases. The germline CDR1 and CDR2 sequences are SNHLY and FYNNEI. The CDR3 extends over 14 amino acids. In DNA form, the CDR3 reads TGTGCCAGCAACGCAGGGACAGGCAATCAGCCCCAGCATTTT. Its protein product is CASNAGTGNQPQHF. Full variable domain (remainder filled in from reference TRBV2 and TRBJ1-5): EPEVTQTPSHQVTQMGQEVILRCVPISNHLYFYWYRQILGQKVEFLVSFYNNEISEKSEIFDDQFSVERPDGSNFTLKIRSTKLEDSAMYFCASNAGTGNQPQHFGDGTRLSIL.

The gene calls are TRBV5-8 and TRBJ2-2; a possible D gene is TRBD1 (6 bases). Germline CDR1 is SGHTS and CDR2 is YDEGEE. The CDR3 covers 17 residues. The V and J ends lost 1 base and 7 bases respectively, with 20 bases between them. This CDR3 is CASSLWLSVRGHGELFF. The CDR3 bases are TGTGCCAGCAGCTTGTGGTTATCTGTCAGGGGACACGGGGAGCTGTTTTTT.

This CDR3 reads CASSLVGDSRLGANVLTF. Written as DNA, the CDR3 is TGTGCCAGCAGTTTAGTGGGGGACAGTAGATTGGGGGCCAACGTCCTGACTTTC. V gene TRBV27 combines with J gene TRBJ2-6; TRBD1 matches at 7 bases. This CDR3 contains 18 residues. Germline CDR1 reads MNHEY; CDR2 reads SMNVEV (reference sequence). The trim removed 2 bases at V and 4 bases at J, leaving 11 bases unmatched.

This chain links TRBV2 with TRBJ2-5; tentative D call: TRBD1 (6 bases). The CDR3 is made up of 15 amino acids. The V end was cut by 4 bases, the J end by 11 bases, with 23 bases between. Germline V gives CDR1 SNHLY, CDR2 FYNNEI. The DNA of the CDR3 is TGTGCCAGCAGTGGCCGGACAGTGCTACCTACGGAGCAGTACTTC. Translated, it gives CASSGRTVLPTEQYF.

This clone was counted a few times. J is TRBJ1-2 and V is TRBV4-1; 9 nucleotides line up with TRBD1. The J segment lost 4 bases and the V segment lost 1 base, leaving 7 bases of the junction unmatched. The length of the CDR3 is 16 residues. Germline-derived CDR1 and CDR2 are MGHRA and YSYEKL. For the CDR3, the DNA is TGCGCCAGCAGCCAAGGGTGGGTGACAGGGGGCTATGGCTACACCTTC. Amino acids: CASSQGWVTGGYGYTF.

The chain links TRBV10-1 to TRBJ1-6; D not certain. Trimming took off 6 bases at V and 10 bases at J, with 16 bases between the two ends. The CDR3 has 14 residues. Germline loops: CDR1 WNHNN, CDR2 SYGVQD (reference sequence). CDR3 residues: CASSSGSRSSPLHF. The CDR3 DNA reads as TGCGCCAGCAGCTCGGGATCCCGTTCCTCACCCCTCCACTTT.